Below, 29 T cell receptor beta chains from the same sample are listed, as sequenced in a study of CXCR3-negative and CXCR3-positive naive CD8 T cells (dated by TCRdb to between 2019 and 2020). Beyond this particular receptor, the publication reports: TRB CDR3s from CXCR3-positive naive cells showed higher hydrophobicity (lower Kidera factor 4), lower energy, and higher strength and volume indices than CXCR3-negative naive cells.

The antigens for these receptors are not known. Sequencing instrument: NextSeq 550. The Human TCR Profiling Kit (MiLaboratory) was used to prepare UMI-labeled 5' RACE TRB cDNA libraries. Once TCRdb had reprocessed the reads, it stored one entry per CDR3 protein sequence and supplied no DNA. The table for this sample shows about 130,000 distinct CDR3 sequences. The top ten clonotypes cover about 0.62% of the sample. The sequenced material came from naive CXCR3+ CD8+ T cells from blood. The cell subset or site label, as the study defines it: CD45RO-CCR7+CD27+CD95- naive CD8+ T cells expressing CXCR3 (TNR3+). Every receptor here comes from a human donor in good health. Some clones in this sample may be carry-over from other donors' samples.

This sequence joins TRBV20-1 and TRBJ2-3; the TCRdb call, TRBD2, lacks DNA for checking. The CDR3 covers 18 residues. The germline V gene has CDR1 DFQATT and CDR2 SNEGSKA (reference sequence). CDR3 sequence reads: CSARDLELAGHNTDTQYF.

The rearrangement joins TRBV7-2 to TRBJ2-3; TCRdb gives TRBD1 as the D gene, but with no DNA this cannot be confirmed. CDR3 length: 17 residues. CDR1 is SGHTA, CDR2 FQGNSA, per germline. The CDR3 protein is CASSPAPTELDRALEYF.

The chain is built from TRBV12-3 or TRBV12-4 and TRBJ2-1; with no DNA, the TCRdb D assignment of TRBD1 cannot be verified. This CDR3 has 14 residues. Here the CDR3 reads CASSSSGGAGEQFF.

This chain joins TRBV5-1 and TRBJ1-1. The CDR3 is 13 residues long. Germline V lookup: CDR1 SGHRS, CDR2 YFSETQ. CDR3 region: CASSVVGFTEAFF.

V usage is TRBV4-1 and J usage is TRBJ1-1; the TCRdb call, TRBD1, lacks DNA for checking. There are 15 residues in the CDR3. Germline V gene sequence: CDR1 MGHRA, CDR2 YSYEKL. CDR3 loop: CASSHVGAEDTEAFF.

J is TRBJ2-7 and V is TRBV6-5; TCRdb picks TRBD2, but there is no DNA to check that call. CDR1 and CDR2 from the germline V gene are MNHEY and SVGAGI. The CDR3 is made up of 13 amino acids. The CDR3 reads CASSALEGYEQYF.

V usage is TRBV7-3 and J usage is TRBJ2-1; with no DNA, the TCRdb D assignment of TRBD1 cannot be verified. This CDR3 has 13 amino acids. CDR1 and CDR2 from the germline V gene are SGHTA and FQGTGA. The CDR3 is CASSPDRGLEQFF.

The CDR3 region is CASSLGQVNYGYTF. The chain carries TRBV7-9 and TRBJ1-2. This CDR3 spans 14 amino acids. CDR1 is SEHNR and CDR2 is FQNEAQ in the germline V gene (reference sequence).

The chain recombines TRBV28 with TRBJ2-7; TCRdb designates TRBD2, a call that cannot be tested without DNA. From germline, CDR1 is MDHEN and CDR2 SYDVKM. This CDR3 is 13 amino acids long. CDR3 amino acids: CASGGGSSYEQYF.

The chain is built from TRBV7-2 and TRBJ2-1; the D call of TRBD2 rests on TCRdb alone, since no DNA is present to check it. Germline loops: CDR1 SGHTA, CDR2 FQGNSA. This CDR3 is 15 amino acids long. CDR3 sequence reads: CASSHSSGRTNEQFF.

This sequence joins TRBV9 and TRBJ2-3. Germline CDR1 reads SGDLS; CDR2 reads YYNGEE. This CDR3 is built from 15 residues. CDR3 loop: CASSAYGGYTDTQYF.

The chain carries TRBV7-9 and TRBJ1-1. Germline CDR1 SEHNR, CDR2 FQNEAQ (reference sequence). The CDR3 is made up of 12 amino acids. The CDR3 loop reads CASSPDTIEAFF. The variable domain in full, with the rest retrieved from reference TRBV7-9 and TRBJ1-1, is DTGVSQNPRHKITKRGQNVTFRCDPISEHNRLYWYRQTLGQGPEFLTYFQNEAQLEKSRLLSDRFSAERPKGSFSTLEIQRTEQGDSAMYLCASSPDTIEAFFGQGTRLTVV.

This rearrangement joins TRBV27 to TRBJ2-7; TCRdb reports TRBD1, a call that lacks DNA to check it against. This CDR3 is 14 amino acids long. Germline CDR1 is MNHEY and CDR2 is SMNVEV (reference sequence). CDR3 residues: CASSLTQGWYEQYF.

This chain uses TRBV28 with TRBJ1-5. Germline V CDR1 and CDR2: MDHEN, SYDVKM. The CDR3 has 14 amino acids. This chain's CDR3 is CASSSPEGLQPQHF.

This CDR3 reads CASSPDRGPRIDEQFF. This rearrangement joins TRBV28 to TRBJ2-1; TCRdb lists TRBD1, though no DNA is available to test this call. This CDR3 is built from 16 residues. Germline loops: CDR1 MDHEN, CDR2 SYDVKM.

CDR3 sequence reads: CASSLTEDRANTEAFF. The V call is TRBV7-9, the J call TRBJ1-1. The CDR3 runs 16 residues. Germline V lookup: CDR1 SEHNR, CDR2 FQNEAQ (reference sequence).

The chain links TRBV27 to TRBJ2-2; with no DNA, the TCRdb D assignment of TRBD2 cannot be verified. Germline V CDR1 and CDR2: MNHEY, SMNVEV (reference sequence). CDR3 length equals 15 residues. This CDR3 is CASSLSIAGTGELFF.

This chain connects TRBV7-3 to TRBJ2-2. The CDR3 totals 12 residues. CDR1 is SGHTA and CDR2 is FQGTGA in the germline V gene. The CDR3 loop reads CASSPNTGELFF.

This chain joins TRBV9 and TRBJ2-7; the D gene TCRdb calls, TRBD1, cannot be checked with no DNA. The CDR3 runs 14 residues. Per the germline V gene, CDR1 is SGDLS and CDR2 is YYNGEE. CDR3 residues: CASSVGTGGHEQYF.

The V gene is TRBV15, the J gene TRBJ2-7; the TRBD1 assignment by TCRdb is unverifiable without DNA. Germline lookup yields CDR1 LNHNV and CDR2 YYDKDF (reference sequence). There are 15 residues in the CDR3. The CDR3 spells CATSRPTGPGYEQYF.

The chain has TRBV25-1 and TRBJ2-1. The CDR3 consists of 14 residues. CDR1 and CDR2 (germline): MGHDK, SYGVNS. The CDR3 reads CASGSGSSYNEQFF.

The rearrangement links TRBV2 to TRBJ2-5; absent DNA, TCRdb's TRBD1 call cannot be checked. Per the germline V gene, CDR1 is SNHLY and CDR2 is FYNNEI. The CDR3 sequence is 17 residues long. This CDR3 is CASSDGLAGDRGETQYF.

The chain employs TRBV7-9 and TRBJ1-1; with no DNA, the TCRdb D assignment of TRBD1 cannot be verified. From germline, CDR1 is SEHNR and CDR2 FQNEAQ (reference sequence). CDR3 length: 13 residues. CDR3 amino acids: CASSRPGQAEAFF.

V is TRBV29-1 and J is TRBJ2-1; TCRdb's assignment of TRBD1 cannot be checked, as there is no DNA. This CDR3 has 13 amino acids. Germline V CDR1 and CDR2: SQVTM, ANQGSEA. Here the CDR3 reads CSAEIPVPNEQFF.

The CDR3 loop is CSAREPGNTGELFF. The chain joins TRBV20-1 to TRBJ2-2; absent DNA, TCRdb's TRBD1 call cannot be checked. CDR1 is DFQATT and CDR2 is SNEGSKA in the germline V gene (reference sequence). This CDR3 is 14 amino acids long.

The chain carries TRBV6-6 and TRBJ1-2; absent DNA, TCRdb's TRBD1 call cannot be checked. The CDR3 spans 15 residues. Germline V lookup: CDR1 MNHNY, CDR2 SVGAGI (reference sequence). CDR3 sequence reads: CASSYLGGTPYGYTF.

This chain joins TRBV4-1 and TRBJ2-7; the TCRdb D gene call, TRBD1, has no DNA to confirm it. Germline V gene data show CDR1 as MGHRA and CDR2 as YSYEKL. The CDR3 is 14 residues long. The CDR3: CASTQGQGANEQYF.

The V gene is TRBV19, the J gene TRBJ2-1; checking the TCRdb D call of TRBD1 is not possible without DNA. This CDR3 has 16 amino acids. The germline V gene has CDR1 LNHDA and CDR2 SQIVND (reference sequence). CDR3 sequence: CASSLLGQGSYNEQFF.

The rearrangement uses TRBV3-1 and TRBJ1-1. This CDR3 has 14 residues. The germline gives CDR1 LGHDT, CDR2 YNNKEL (reference sequence). The CDR3 is CASSQRFGYYEAFF.